This T cell receptor beta chain was profiled in a study of early T cells in non-severe SARS-CoV-2 infection. This CDR3 comprises 15 residues. Trimming took 0 bases from V and 6 from J, leaving 15 bases between them. The germline CDR1 and CDR2 sequences are SGHDT and YYEEEE. Each single cDNA molecule received a unique molecular identifier. TCRdb processed the 5' RACE reads anew with MiXCR; each CDR3 protein has one entry. The sample holds about 64,000 distinct CDR3 sequences, 10% to 15% seen once. The clonotype comes from an adult who was a healthcare worker with PCR-confirmed SARS-CoV-2 infection or an uninfected control (not recorded which). V usage is TRBV5-6 and J usage is TRBJ2-5, with D uncertain. The sequenced sample was whole blood, obtained at baseline. DNA for the CDR3: TGTGCCAGCAGCTTGGCGGCGGCAGGTCTGAAGACCCAGTACTTC. As protein: CASSLAAAGLKTQYF.